This is a list of T cell receptor beta chains from one sample in a study of T cells after yellow fever vaccination. Using its own MiXCR run on the 5' RACE reads, TCRdb lists one record per CDR3 protein. The sample yields 300,000 to 350,000 distinct CDR3 sequences, approximately 8% seen once. The starting material was PBMCs, obtained more than 40 days after the first yellow fever vaccination. Source of these receptors: a young man who received the YFV17D yellow fever vaccine. Each CDR3 is given with its conserved first and last residue. The D gene is left open where the match is weak. Size is stated for part of the rows, as once, few or many counts, or as a class when the clone is expanded.

-	13	TRBJ1-2	-	TRBV6-5	TGTGCCAGCAGTTATACAGATAACTATGGCTACACCTTC	CASSYTDNYGYTF
-	13	TRBJ2-3	-	TRBV7-2	TGTGCCAGCATCCCAGGGAGCTCAGATACGCAGTATTTT	CASIPGSSDTQYF
TRBD1	19	TRBJ2-3	-	TRBV5-1	TGCGCCAGCAGCTCGGACAGGTCCTCACCTCAGATACTTACAGATACGCAGTATTTT	CASSSDRSSPQILTDTQYF
TRBD2	16	TRBJ2-1	few	TRBV20-1	TGCAGTGCTAGAGGGACTAGCGGGGGACTTTACAATGAGCAGTTCTTC	CSARGTSGGLYNEQFF
TRBD2	16	TRBJ2-2	many	TRBV20-1	TGCAGTGCTAGAGGGCGGGGGGACGCGAACACCGGGGAGCTGTTTTTT	CSARGRGDANTGELFF
-	13	TRBJ2-1	-	TRBV20-1	TGCAGTTCAACGGGGGGCCATTACAATGAGCAGTTCTTC	CSSTGGHYNEQFF
TRBD1	15	TRBJ2-7	few	TRBV20-1	TGCAGTGCTAGTAGGACAGGCCCGCACTCCTACGAGCAGTACTTC	CSASRTGPHSYEQYF
TRBD2	16	TRBJ2-1	-	TRBV2	TGTGCCAGCAGTCCACCCGGACTAGCGGGGGGGAATGAGCAGTTCTTC	CASSPPGLAGGNEQFF
TRBD2	15	TRBJ2-1	many	TRBV9	TGTGCCAGCAGCGTAGTGGGGCTAGCTAGCGGTGAGCAGTTCTTC	CASSVVGLASGEQFF
-	13	TRBJ1-2	many	TRBV6-1	TGTGCCAGCAGTAAACAGGGAAGCTATGGCTACACCTTC	CASSKQGSYGYTF
-	12	TRBJ1-1	few	TRBV11-2	TGTGCCAGCAGCTTAAAGGGTATGGGAGCTTTCTTT	CASSLKGMGAFF
-	15	TRBJ2-7	-	TRBV18	TGTGCCAGCTCCCTAGGGGGGGCGTCTAATTACGAGCAGTACTTC	CASSLGGASNYEQYF
-	15	TRBJ2-7	few	TRBV10-3	TGTGCCATCAGTGAGCCCGAAACAGGGCCTTACGAGCAGTACTTC	CAISEPETGPYEQYF
TRBD1	17	TRBJ1-6	-	TRBV25-1	TGTGCCAGCAGCTCTAGGGGGAATTACAGGGGTAATTCACCCCTCCACTTT	CASSSRGNYRGNSPLHF
-	18	TRBJ2-5	few	TRBV5-1	TGCGCCAGCAGCTTGGGTCCCGCGGGGGCCTCGGGACAAGAGACCCAGTACTTC	CASSLGPAGASGQETQYF
-	14	TRBJ2-3	-	TRBV20-1	TGCAGTGCCCGGGGGTGGAGTGGCACAGATACGCAGTATTTT	CSARGWSGTDTQYF
TRBD1	14	TRBJ1-2	-	TRBV28	TGTGCCAGCAGGAGACAGGGGCGAAACTATGGCTACACCTTC	CASRRQGRNYGYTF
-	14	TRBJ1-6	-	TRBV7-2	TGTGCCAGCAGCTTGTCCAGATTTAATTCACCCCTCCACTTT	CASSLSRFNSPLHF
-	13	TRBJ1-6	many	TRBV25-1	TGTGCCAGCAGTGAGCAGGATAATTCACCCCTCCACTTT	CASSEQDNSPLHF
-	16	TRBJ1-5	-	TRBV4-3	TGCGCCAGCAGCCAAGATCGGAAGAGGGGCAATCAGCCCCAGCATTTT	CASSQDRKRGNQPQHF
-	15	TRBJ1-2	few	TRBV6-5	TGTGCCAGCAGCACCCATTCGACAGGCAACTATGGCTACACCTTC	CASSTHSTGNYGYTF
-	15	TRBJ2-1	-	TRBV5-6	TGTGCCAGCAGCTTGGTGGCGAGCTCCTACAATGAGCAGTTCTTC	CASSLVASSYNEQFF
TRBD1	15	TRBJ2-6	-	TRBV29-1	TGCAGCGTGATACAGGGGGTCTCTGGGGCCAACGTCCTGACTTTC	CSVIQGVSGANVLTF
-	12	TRBJ1-5	many	TRBV28	TGTGCCAGCAGTTATTACCGGCAGCCCCAGCATTTT	CASSYYRQPQHF
-	19	TRBJ1-2	few	TRBV11-2	TGTGCCAGCAGCAGACGACAGGTCCCGGGGGCACGCTCTAACTATGGCTACACCTTC	CASSRRQVPGARSNYGYTF
-	14	TRBJ1-2	-	TRBV5-6	TGTGCCAGCAGCTTGGGTGCAGGGCAGGATGGCTACACCTTC	CASSLGAGQDGYTF
TRBD2	16	TRBJ2-1	many	TRBV12-3/TRBV12-4	TGTGCCAGCAGTCCAATAGCGGGGGGGATATCGGGAGAGCAGTTCTTC	CASSPIAGGISGEQFF
-	18	TRBJ2-3	few	TRBV15	TGTGCCACCAGCAGAGACAAGGGGGGGACGGGGGCTACAGATACGCAGTATTTT	CATSRDKGGTGATDTQYF
TRBD2	15	TRBJ2-1	many	TRBV9	TGTGCCAGCAGCGTAGGCAGCGGGGGGTACAATGAGCAGTTCTTC	CASSVGSGGYNEQFF
-	17	TRBJ2-5	-	TRBV4-1	TGCGCCAGCAGCCAAGGGGTTCTCGGGACGTACCAAGAGACCCAGTACTTC	CASSQGVLGTYQETQYF
-	13	TRBJ2-3	few	TRBV15	TGTGCCACCAGCAGCCGGTTGGCAGATACGCAGTATTTT	CATSSRLADTQYF
-	15	TRBJ2-5	-	TRBV5-1	TGCGCCAGCACCTCAGGGCAAGGGTACCAAGAGACCCAGTACTTC	CASTSGQGYQETQYF
-	15	TRBJ2-5	few	TRBV5-6	TGTGCCAGCAGCGCCATTTATACCGGCCAGGAGACCCAGTACTTC	CASSAIYTGQETQYF
TRBD1	16	TRBJ1-3	many	TRBV12-3/TRBV12-4	TGTGCCAGCAAGGACAGGGGGGTTTTCACTGGAAACACCATATATTTT	CASKDRGVFTGNTIYF
-	14	TRBJ2-5	few	TRBV5-5	TGTGCCAGCAGCTCGAGACCATCCCAAGAGACCCAGTACTTC	CASSSRPSQETQYF
-	14	TRBJ2-3	few	TRBV19	TGTGCCAGTAGCCGGGGGTCGGTCACAGATACGCAGTATTTT	CASSRGSVTDTQYF
TRBD1	14	TRBJ2-5	few	TRBV18	TGTGCCAGCTCACCAGTGGGACAGGAGGGGACCCAGTACTTC	CASSPVGQEGTQYF
-	14	TRBJ1-2	-	TRBV4-2	TGTGCCAGCAGCCAAGATAGGGCCCGAGAGGGCTACACCTTC	CASSQDRAREGYTF
-	15	TRBJ2-5	few	TRBV12-3/TRBV12-4	TGTGCCAGCAGCTATAAGGGGGACTTCCAAGAGACCCAGTACTTC	CASSYKGDFQETQYF
-	13	TRBJ1-4	few	TRBV5-1	TGCGCCAGCCTAGTAAGGGGTGGTGAAAAACTGTTTTTT	CASLVRGGEKLFF
-	17	TRBJ1-1	-	TRBV6-5	TGTGCCAGCAGCTACGGGATCAGTAGAGAGGATGGCACTGAAGCTTTCTTT	CASSYGISREDGTEAFF
TRBD1	16	TRBJ1-1	-	TRBV6-5	TGTGCCAGCAGTTACTCGGGACAGGCCAGGAACACTGAAGCTTTCTTT	CASSYSGQARNTEAFF
-	15	TRBJ2-3	few	TRBV18	TGTGCCAGCTCCCAGCGGCTTCCTAGCACAGATACGCAGTATTTT	CASSQRLPSTDTQYF